This is a list of T cell receptor beta chains from one sample in a study of blood T cells in healthy people across ages. TCRdb itself ran the 5' RACE reads through MiXCR, one entry per CDR3 protein. The sample shows 1,500,000 or so distinct CDR3 sequences, approximately 43% of them seen only once. What was sequenced was blood. These receptors all come from a woman aged 18-29 years in good health. Each CDR3 is given without its conserved first and last residue. Not every row has a clone size; where given, it reads once, few, many or a size class.

TRBV20-1	14	NA	SASKGLAGLYNEQY
TRBV4-1	13	NA	ASSQALTDNYGYT
TRBV25-1	14	NA	ASSLRGVGVGSPLH
TRBV11-2	14	once	ASGLNAGEIYNEQF
TRBV20-1	11	NA	SATRGGICEQY
TRBV7-6	12	NA	ASSQAGGYYEQY
TRBV27	13	few	ASSPYQPTNEKLF
TRBV6-1	12	NA	ASSEQGSADTQY
TRBV7-2	13	NA	ASSTQTRQQETQY
TRBV5-1	14	NA	ASSLGTGLAGNEQF
TRBV6-6	10	NA	ASGRLNTEAF
TRBV7-9	13	few	ASSIRGTVNTEAF
TRBV7-2	14	NA	ASRKRAGSFSDTQY
TRBV4-3	14	NA	ASSQVAGQGTSEAF
TRBV6-5	14	NA	ASSYSVGGLYNEQF
TRBV27	12	few	ASSSYRGTGELF
TRBV6-5	12	NA	ASSYETRTETQY
TRBV6-5	11	few	ASSDEGIDEQY
TRBV20-1	12	NA	SALERVAKNIQY
TRBV20-1	11	few	SARDASYNEQF
TRBV5-1	12	few	ASSFGVGIYGYT
TRBV4-3	14	few	ASSQAGGPYSDTQY
TRBV13	13	NA	ASSDTSELQYEQY
TRBV28	11	many	ASRDPSGYEQY
TRBV20-1	13	NA	SARAGGRVRETQY
TRBV5-1	14	few	ASSLAGGSVSYEQY
TRBV12-3/TRBV12-4	17	few	ASSLRALAGGRSEAEQY
TRBV7-3	11	NA	ASSLTQGAGYT
TRBV20-1	12	NA	SARAGTSTDTQY
TRBV3-1	13	NA	ASSQDRTADQPQH
TRBV2	13	few	ASSERRQTNYGYT
TRBV7-2	12	NA	ASSLGQHFREAF
TRBV2	13	NA	ASSQTGGAYNEQF
TRBV4-3	11	NA	ASSQDWLGEAF
TRBV2	12	NA	ASMIGIPFYEQY
TRBV4-1	12	NA	ASRPLGGADTQY
TRBV28	13	NA	ASREQGSSNQPQH
TRBV5-1	14	few	ASAPLAARQYNEQF
TRBV3-1	13	few	ASSQETGSQETQY
TRBV29-1	12	NA	SVEGWGQCNEQF
TRBV3-1	13	NA	ASSPMRGLNTEAF
TRBV27	13	NA	ASSLSHGTGYGYT
TRBV7-2	12	NA	ASSARLAWETQC
TRBV3-1	14	NA	ASSQDIRVLQETQY
TRBV4-1	14	few	ASSQDLGVPNTEAF
TRBV27	12	few	ASTPVGGGETQY
TRBV24-1	12	few	ATSEAETANEQF
TRBV7-2	14	NA	VSSLGGGLGYNEQF
TRBV15	12	NA	ATSRDITSVEQF
TRBV11-2	12	NA	ASSSQGHTGELF
TRBV12-3/TRBV12-4	13	NA	ASSLPREMTDTQY
TRBV2	13	NA	ASSVTSGRSNEQY
TRBV7-2	12	few	ASSEGYQRATQY
TRBV7-9	14	NA	ASSLLAGGPKNEQF